This T cell receptor beta chain was captured by sequencing in a study of OX40 agonist ivuxolimab in advanced cancers. Study details: The study gave patients intravenous ivuxolimab at 0.01 to 10 mg/kg every 2 weeks. The group had a mean age of about 64 years, ranged from 23 to 79, and was around 86% male.

General study points: Both blood CD4+ and CD8+ T cells showed clonal growth by week 6 at 0.1 to 3.0 mg/kg.

The CDR3 length is 14 residues. Germline V gene data show CDR1 as SGHVS and CDR2 as FNYEAQ. Trimming cost V 2 bases and J 8 bases, with 13 bases left between them. Note on this clone: What it recognizes is unknown.

Method: immunoSEQ multiplex PCR; TCRdb's copy keeps in-frame clones and lacks some. The repertoire has about 46,000 clones, approximately 90% of them found once; the top ten carry around 0.61%. This sequence joins TRBV7-6 and TRBJ2-1; D remains unclear. This clonotype originated in an adult with an advanced solid tumor such as melanoma, head and neck, liver or kidney cancer. Sequences were derived from CD4+ or CD8+ T cells sorted from blood, sampled in a trial of the OX40 agonist ivuxolimab. The CDR3 protein is CASSLKVAGHEQFF. The CDR3 region has the DNA TGTGCCAGCAGCTTAAAAGTTGCCGGACATGAGCAGTTCTTC.